Reported below is one TCR beta chain. This clonotype has a count of ten or more. This receptor's antigen is unknown. The input lacks base qualities; no much larger clone sits a single base away. The data originate from a study of identical twins (dated by TCRdb to the mid-2010s). Context from the whole study: To test whether fetal clonotypes persist, this study deep-sequenced TCR alpha and beta repertoires from monozygotic twins, from unrelated adults of various ages, and from cord blood. Replicate twin experiments were performed at different times using different library preparation protocols to rule out contamination.

The method was 5' RACE. Sequenced on an Illumina HiSeq 2000. Template switching added a universal primer binding site, and the final cDNA carried a unique molecular identifier that allowed TCR cDNA molecules to be counted accurately. Specific primers in the conserved constant-segment region were used to synthesize first-strand cDNA for TCR alpha and beta chains. To control for contamination, each cDNA library was double barcoded with a SMART-Mk sample barcode plus Illumina barcodes. TruSeq adapter sequences, together with Illumina sample barcodes, were added in two successive PCR steps. TCR alpha and beta cDNA libraries were sequenced on the Illumina HiSeq platform with custom primers. The original methods were these. Raw reads were processed with MiGEC to extract unique molecular identifiers, and MiXCR was used to determine CDR3 positions. For each individual, recombination models were inferred using an EM algorithm with the repgenHMM and IGoR tools. Shared clonotypes were analyzed with the tcR package in R, and sharing was normalized by the product of cloneset sizes. To study raw recombination free of thymic and clonal selection effects, out-of-frame nonproductive sequences were analyzed. The public reads were reanalyzed by TCRdb: fastp trimming at Q25, MiXCR alignment, in-frame beta chains only. Records with the same CDR3 protein are collapsed into one entry carrying the most frequent genes and DNA. The V and J calls follow TCRdb's processing rather than the paper's. Within this sample are about 690,000 distinct CDR3 sequences, with roughly 6% of them counted one time only. The ten largest clones add up to under 2% of the sample.

All donors were healthy Caucasians. Three unrelated non-twin adults were additionally sequenced: a male aged 18 to 29, a male aged 50 to 60 and a female aged 50 to 60. Miltenyi CD45RO+ enrichment and human naive T-cell isolation kits were used to isolate memory (CD45RO+) and naive T cells from PBMC. Trimming takes 6 bases from V and 6 bases from J, and the germline ends sit 12 bases apart. The CDR3 goes from the cysteine to the phenylalanine over 13 residues. This entry keeps only the CDR3 DNA: 39 bases, framed from base 1. The research as a whole found: Fewer insertions were carried by abundant cord blood beta clonotypes; a weaker similar trend was observed in young adult naive repertoires, while no such trend was observed in memory repertoires. The excess sharing between twins in beta out-of-frame sequences was weaker because fewer shared sequences reduced the signal-to-noise ratio. Because the same donors could not be followed over many years, the conclusions relied on cross-sectional statistical analysis. Compared with coincidental sharing between unrelated individuals, out-of-frame TCR alpha sequences shared between twins showed an excess of sequences with low generation probability. In monozygotic twins, recombination models systematically underestimated out-of-frame TCR alpha sharing, but the models matched the sharing seen between unrelated individuals. Invariant T cells such as MAIT and iNKT could partly confound zero-insertion analyses, though diverse VJ usage argued against this for most clonotypes.

The origin of this receptor is a man aged 18 to 30 in good health. The chain was built from TRBV12-3 or TRBV12-4 and TRBJ2-1, and TRBD2 may be the D gene, going by 5 matching bases. Material: naive T cells sorted from blood. The label giving this sample's cell subset or site can be read as: cells isolated with a human naive T-cell isolation kit. The nucleotide sequence reads TGTGCCAGCAGCCCTGCGGGCGGCAATGAGCAGTTCTTC. Its product reads: CASSPAGGNEQFF.